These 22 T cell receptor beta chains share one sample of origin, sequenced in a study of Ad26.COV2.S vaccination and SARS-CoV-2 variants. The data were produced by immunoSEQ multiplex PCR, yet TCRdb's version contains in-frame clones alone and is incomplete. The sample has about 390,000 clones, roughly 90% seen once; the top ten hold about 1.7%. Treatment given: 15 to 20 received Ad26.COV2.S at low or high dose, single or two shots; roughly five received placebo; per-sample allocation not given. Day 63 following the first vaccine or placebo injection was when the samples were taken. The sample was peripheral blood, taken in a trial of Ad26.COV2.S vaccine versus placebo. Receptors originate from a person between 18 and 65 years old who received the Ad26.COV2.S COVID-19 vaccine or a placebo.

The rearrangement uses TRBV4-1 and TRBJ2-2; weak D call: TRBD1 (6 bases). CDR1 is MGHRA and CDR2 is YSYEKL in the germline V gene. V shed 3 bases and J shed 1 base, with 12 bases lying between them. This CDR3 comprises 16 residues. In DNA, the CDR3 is TGCGCCAGCAGCCATGAACAGGGTCGGAACACCGGGGAGCTGTTTTTT. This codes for CASSHEQGRNTGELFF.

This CDR3 is CASSERGRDLQHGYTF. CDR3 sequence (DNA): TGTGCCAGCAGTGAAAGGGGGCGCGATCTTCAACATGGCTACACCTTC. V and J are TRBV6-1 and TRBJ1-2, with 7 bases matching TRBD1. CDR1 is MNHNS, CDR2 SASEGT, per germline. Trimming removed 2 bases from V and 6 bases from J; junction bases left unmatched: 12. This CDR3 is built from 16 residues.

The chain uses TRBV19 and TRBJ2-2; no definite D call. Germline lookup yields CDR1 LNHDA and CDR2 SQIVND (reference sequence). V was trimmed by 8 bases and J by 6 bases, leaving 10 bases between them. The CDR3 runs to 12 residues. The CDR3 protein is CASLAMAGELFF. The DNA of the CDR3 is TGTGCCAGTTTGGCCATGGCCGGGGAGCTGTTTTTT.

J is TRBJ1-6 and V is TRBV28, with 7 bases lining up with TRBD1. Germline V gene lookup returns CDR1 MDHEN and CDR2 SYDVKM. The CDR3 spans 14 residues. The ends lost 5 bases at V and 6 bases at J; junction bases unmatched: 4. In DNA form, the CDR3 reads TGTGCCAGCAGTATGACAGGGATTAATTCACCCCTCCACTTT. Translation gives CASSMTGINSPLHF.

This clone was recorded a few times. The CDR3 spells CASTQEASGGGSSYEQYF. CDR3 nucleotides: TGTGCCAGCACCCAGGAGGCTAGCGGGGGGGGAAGCTCCTACGAGCAGTACTTC. The gene calls are TRBV7-6 and TRBJ2-7; 12 bases line up with TRBD2. This CDR3 region has 18 residues. Trimming cost V 7 bases and J 0 bases; bases outside gene matches: 13. From germline, CDR1 is SGHVS and CDR2 FNYEAQ.

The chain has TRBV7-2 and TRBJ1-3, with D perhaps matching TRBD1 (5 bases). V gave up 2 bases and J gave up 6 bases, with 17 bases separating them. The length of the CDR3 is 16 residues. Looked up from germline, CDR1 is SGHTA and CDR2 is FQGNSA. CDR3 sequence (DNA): TGTGCCAGCAGCTTATTGGGACCACTGGGCCCAAACACCATATATTTT. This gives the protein CASSLLGPLGPNTIYF.

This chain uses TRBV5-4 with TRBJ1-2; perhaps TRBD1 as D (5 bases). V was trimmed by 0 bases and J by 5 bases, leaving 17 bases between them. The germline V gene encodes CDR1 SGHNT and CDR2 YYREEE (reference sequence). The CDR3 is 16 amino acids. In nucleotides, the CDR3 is TGTGCCAGCAGCTTGGTTAATTTACAGGCGGAATATGGCTACACCTTC. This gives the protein CASSLVNLQAEYGYTF.

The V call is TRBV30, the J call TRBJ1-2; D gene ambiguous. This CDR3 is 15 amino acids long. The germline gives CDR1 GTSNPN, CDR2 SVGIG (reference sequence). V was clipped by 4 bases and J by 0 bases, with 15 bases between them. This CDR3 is CAWKLQGPANYGYTF. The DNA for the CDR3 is TGTGCCTGGAAACTTCAAGGGCCGGCTAACTATGGCTACACCTTC.

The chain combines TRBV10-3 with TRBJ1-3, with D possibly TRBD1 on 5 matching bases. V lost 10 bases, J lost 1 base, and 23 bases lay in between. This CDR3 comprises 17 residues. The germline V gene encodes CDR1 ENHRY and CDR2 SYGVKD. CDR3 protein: CAKPSRGSGLSGNTIYF. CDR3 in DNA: TGTGCCAAACCATCCCGGGGCTCAGGGCTGTCTGGAAACACCATATATTTT.

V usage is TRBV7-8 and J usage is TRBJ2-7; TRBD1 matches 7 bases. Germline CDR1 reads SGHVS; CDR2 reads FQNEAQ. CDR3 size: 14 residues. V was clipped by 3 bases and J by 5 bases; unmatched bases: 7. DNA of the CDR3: TGTGCCAGCAGCTTTCATAGGGGGCCCAACGAGCAGTACTTC. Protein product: CASSFHRGPNEQYF.

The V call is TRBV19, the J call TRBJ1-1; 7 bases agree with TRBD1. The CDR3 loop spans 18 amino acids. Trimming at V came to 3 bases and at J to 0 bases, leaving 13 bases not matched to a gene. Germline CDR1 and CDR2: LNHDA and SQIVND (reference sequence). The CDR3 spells CASSIPNFRTGMNTEAFF. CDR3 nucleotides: TGTGCCAGTAGTATCCCGAATTTCCGGACAGGTATGAACACTGAAGCTTTCTTT. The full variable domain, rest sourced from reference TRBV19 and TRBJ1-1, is DGGITQSPKYLFRKEGQNVTLSCEQNLNHDAMYWYRQDPGQGLRLIYYSQIVNDFQKGDIAEGYSVSREKKESFPLTVTSAQKNPTAFYLCASSIPNFRTGMNTEAFFGQGTRLTVV.

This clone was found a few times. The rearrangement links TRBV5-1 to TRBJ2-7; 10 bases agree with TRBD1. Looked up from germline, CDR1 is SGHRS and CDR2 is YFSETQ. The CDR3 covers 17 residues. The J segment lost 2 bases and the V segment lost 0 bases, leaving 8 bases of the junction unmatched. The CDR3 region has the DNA TGCGCCAGCAGCTTGGGTTTCGGGACAGGGGTACCCTACGAGCAGTACTTC. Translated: CASSLGFGTGVPYEQYF.

The CDR3, as DNA: TGTGCCAGCAGCGTGCGAGGAGGATGGGCTGAAAAACTGTTTTTT. It codes for CASSVRGGWAEKLFF. V is TRBV7-6 and J is TRBJ1-4; D uncertain. V lost 5 bases, J lost 7 bases, and 17 bases lay in between. CDR3 size: 15 residues. Germline CDR1 reads SGHVS; CDR2 reads FNYEAQ.

The CDR3 sequence: CASSEPLLRTGASTNEKLFF. CDR3 coding DNA: TGCGCCAGCAGTGAGCCGCTTTTACGGACAGGGGCCTCAACTAATGAAAAACTGTTTTTT. The chain employs TRBV10-1 and TRBJ1-4, with 9 bases aligning to TRBD1. There are 20 residues in the CDR3. V dropped 2 bases and J dropped 0; count of bases not matched to a gene: 13. Looked up from germline, CDR1 is WNHNN and CDR2 is SYGVQD (reference sequence).

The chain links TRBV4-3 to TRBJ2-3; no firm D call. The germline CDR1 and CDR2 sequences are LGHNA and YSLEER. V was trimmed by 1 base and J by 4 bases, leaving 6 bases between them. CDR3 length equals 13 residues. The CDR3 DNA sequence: TGCGCCAGCAGCCAAGGATCGGCAGATACGCAGTATTTT. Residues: CASSQGSADTQYF.

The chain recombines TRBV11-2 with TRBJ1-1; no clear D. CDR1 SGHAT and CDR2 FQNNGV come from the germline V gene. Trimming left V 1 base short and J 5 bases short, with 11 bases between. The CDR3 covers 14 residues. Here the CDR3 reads CASSLGGVLTEAFF. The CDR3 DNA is TGTGCCAGCAGCTTAGGTGGGGTTTTGACTGAAGCTTTCTTT. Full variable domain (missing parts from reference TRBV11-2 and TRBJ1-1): EAGVAQSPRYKIIEKRQSVAFWCNPISGHATLYWYQQILGQGPKLLIQFQNNGVVDDSQLPKDRFSAERLKGVDSTLKIQPAKLEDSAVYLCASSLGGVLTEAFFGQGTRLTVV.

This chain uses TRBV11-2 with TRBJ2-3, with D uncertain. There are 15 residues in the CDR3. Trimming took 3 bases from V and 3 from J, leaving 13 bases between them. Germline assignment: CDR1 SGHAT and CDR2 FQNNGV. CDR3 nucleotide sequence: TGTGCCAGCAGCTTCCTCGTGTCCGCTACAGATACGCAGTATTTT. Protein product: CASSFLVSATDTQYF.

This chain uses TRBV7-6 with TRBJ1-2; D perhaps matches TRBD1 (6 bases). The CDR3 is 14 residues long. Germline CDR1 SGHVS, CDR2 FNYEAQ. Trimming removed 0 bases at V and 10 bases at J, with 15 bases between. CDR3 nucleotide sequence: TGTGCCAGCAGCTTAGCGGGACATGGAAGCGACTACACCTTC. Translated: CASSLAGHGSDYTF.

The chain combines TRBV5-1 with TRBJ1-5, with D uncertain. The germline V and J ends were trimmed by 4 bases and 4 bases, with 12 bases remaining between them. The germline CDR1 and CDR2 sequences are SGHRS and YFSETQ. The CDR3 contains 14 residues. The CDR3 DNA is TGCGCCAGCAGCGCCCGGGGAGGGAATCAGCCCCAGCATTTT. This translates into CASSARGGNQPQHF.

The CDR3 DNA follows: TGTGCCTGGAGGGTTAGAAGGGGGAATCGGGAGCTGTTTTTT. It encodes CAWRVRRGNRELFF. The J gene is TRBJ2-2, the V gene TRBV30; perhaps TRBD1 as D (6 bases). Trimming cost V 3 bases and J 9 bases, with 17 bases left between them. CDR1 and CDR2 from the germline V gene are GTSNPN and SVGIG (reference sequence). The length of the CDR3 is 14 residues.

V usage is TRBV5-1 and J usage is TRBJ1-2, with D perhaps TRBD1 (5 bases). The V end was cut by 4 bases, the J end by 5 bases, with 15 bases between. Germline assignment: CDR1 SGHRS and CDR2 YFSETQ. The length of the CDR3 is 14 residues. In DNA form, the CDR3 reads TGCGCCAGCAGCCCCGGGACGGCCTCTTATGGCTACACCTTC. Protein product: CASSPGTASYGYTF.

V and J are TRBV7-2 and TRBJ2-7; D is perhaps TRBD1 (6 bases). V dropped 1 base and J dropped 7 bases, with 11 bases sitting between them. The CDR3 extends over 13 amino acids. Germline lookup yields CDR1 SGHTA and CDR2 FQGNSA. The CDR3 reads CASSLDRAGEQYF. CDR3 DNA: TGTGCCAGCAGCTTAGACAGGGCTGGGGAGCAGTACTTC.